This TCR beta chain appears in the sequencing data of a study of blood T cell repertoires in COVID-19. Across the study: T cells, B-cell-depleted T cells, or PBMCs provided the cDNA or gDNA that served as material.

Original analysis: Amplified reference gene primers provided the basis for estimating nucleated cell counts. The protocol was immunoSEQ multiplex PCR, while the TCRdb copy is restricted to in-frame clones and leaves out a portion. Clone size and V and J calls were adopted from that table, with D and trimming inferred from the DNA. The sample records about 410,000 clones, about nine tenths being singletons. The CDR3 contains 16 residues. J gave up 8 bases and V 3 bases, and 11 bases lay outside the gene matches. CDR1 SGHDT and CDR2 YYEEEE come from the germline V gene. Allocation to cohorts depended on clinical history reported by the participants.

The sample was PBMCs or T cells enriched from blood (not recorded which). This chain links TRBV5-6 with TRBJ2-7; 13 bases agree with TRBD2. This TCR derives from a man aged 18 to 30 who had recovered from COVID-19. CDR3 DNA: TGTGCCAGCAGCTCGAAGGGCGGACTAGCGGGAGCTCAGCAGTACTTC. Translated, it gives CASSSKGGLAGAQQYF. The full variable domain, completed using reference TRBV5-6 and TRBJ2-7, is DAGVTQSPTHLIKTRGQQVTLRCSPKSGHDTVSWYQQALGQGPQFIFQYYEEEERQRGNFPDRFSGHQFPNYSSELNVNALLLGDSALYLCASSSKGGLAGAQQYFGPGTRLTVT.